This T cell receptor (beta chain) derives from a study of blood T cell repertoires in COVID-19. Overall study context: PBMCs, B-cell-depleted T cells, or T cells were the source of the cDNA or gDNA that made up the material.

Germline V CDR1 and CDR2: WNHNN, SYGVQD (reference sequence). V gave up 3 bases and J gave up 0 bases; unmatched junction bases: 4. This CDR3 contains 16 residues. Assay used: immunoSEQ multiplex PCR; TCRdb lists only in-frame clones, some missing. The sample includes 35,000 to 45,000 clones, about 86% of them seen just once. The chain carries TRBV10-1 and TRBJ2-3; 9 bases align to TRBD1. The clonotype comes from a middle-aged man with active COVID-19. Sequencing was done on a sample of peripheral blood. CDR3 residues: CASSERTGDSTDTQYF. The CDR3 DNA sequence: TGCGCCAGCAGTGAAAGGACAGGGGATAGCACAGATACGCAGTATTTT.